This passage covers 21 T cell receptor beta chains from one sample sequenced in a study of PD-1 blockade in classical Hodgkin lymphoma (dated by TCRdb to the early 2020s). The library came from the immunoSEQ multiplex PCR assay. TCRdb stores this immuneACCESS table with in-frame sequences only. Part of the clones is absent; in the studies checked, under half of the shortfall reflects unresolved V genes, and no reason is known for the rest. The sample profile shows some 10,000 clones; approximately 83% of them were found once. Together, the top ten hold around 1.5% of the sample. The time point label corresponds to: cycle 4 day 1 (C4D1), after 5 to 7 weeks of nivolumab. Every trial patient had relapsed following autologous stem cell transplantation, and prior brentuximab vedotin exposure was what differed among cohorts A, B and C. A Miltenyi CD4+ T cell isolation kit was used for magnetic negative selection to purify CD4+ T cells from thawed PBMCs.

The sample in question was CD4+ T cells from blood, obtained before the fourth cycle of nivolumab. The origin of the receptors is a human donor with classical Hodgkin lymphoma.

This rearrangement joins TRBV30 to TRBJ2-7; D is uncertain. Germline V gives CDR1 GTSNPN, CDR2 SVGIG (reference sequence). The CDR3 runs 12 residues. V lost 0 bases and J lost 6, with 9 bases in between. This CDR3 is CAWSVLEREQYF. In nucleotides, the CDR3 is TGTGCCTGGAGTGTATTGGAGCGCGAGCAGTACTTC.

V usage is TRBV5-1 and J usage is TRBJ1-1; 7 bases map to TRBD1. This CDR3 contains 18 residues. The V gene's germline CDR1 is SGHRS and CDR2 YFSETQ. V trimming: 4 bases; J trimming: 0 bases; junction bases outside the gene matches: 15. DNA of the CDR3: TGCGCCAGCAGCACATGGGACAGCGGAAGGTTCATGAACACTGAAGCTTTCTTT. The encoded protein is CASSTWDSGRFMNTEAFF.

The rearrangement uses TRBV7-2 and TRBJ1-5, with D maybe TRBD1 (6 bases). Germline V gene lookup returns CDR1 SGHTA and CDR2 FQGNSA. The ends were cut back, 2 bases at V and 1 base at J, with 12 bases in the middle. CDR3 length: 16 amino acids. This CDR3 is CASSLRGGFSNQPQHF. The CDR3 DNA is TGTGCCAGCAGCTTACGCGGGGGCTTCAGCAATCAGCCCCAGCATTTT.

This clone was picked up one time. The CDR3 sequence: CASSLTGNSPLHF. For the CDR3, the DNA is TGCGCCAGCAGCTTGACCGGGAATTCACCCCTCCACTTT. J is TRBJ1-6 and V is TRBV5-1; D gene ambiguous. V was pared by 1 base and J by 7 bases, with 6 bases between. Germline CDR1 SGHRS, CDR2 YFSETQ. CDR3 length: 13 residues. The full variable domain, with the rest looked up from reference TRBV5-1 and TRBJ1-6, is KAGVTQTPRYLIKTRGQQVTLSCSPISGHRSVSWYQQTPGQGLQFLFEYFSETQRNKGNFPGRFSGRQFSNSRSEMNVSTLELGDSALYLCASSLTGNSPLHFGNGTRLTVT.

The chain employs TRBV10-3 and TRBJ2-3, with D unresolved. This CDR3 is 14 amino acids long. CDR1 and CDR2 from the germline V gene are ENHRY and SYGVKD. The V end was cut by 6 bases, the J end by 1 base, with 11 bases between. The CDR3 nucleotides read TGTGCCATCAGCGACTCGATGGGCACAGATACGCAGTATTTT. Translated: CAISDSMGTDTQYF.

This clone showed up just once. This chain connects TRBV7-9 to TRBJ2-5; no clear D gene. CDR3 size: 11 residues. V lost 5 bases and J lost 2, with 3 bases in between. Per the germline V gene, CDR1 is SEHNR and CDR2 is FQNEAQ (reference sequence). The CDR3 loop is CASSSQETQYF. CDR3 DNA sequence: TGTGCCAGCAGCAGTCAAGAGACCCAGTACTTC.

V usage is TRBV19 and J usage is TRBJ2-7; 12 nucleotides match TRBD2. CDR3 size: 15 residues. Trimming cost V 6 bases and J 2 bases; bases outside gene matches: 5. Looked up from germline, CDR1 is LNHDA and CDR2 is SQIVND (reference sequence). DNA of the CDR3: TGTGCCAGTAGACCGACTAGCGGGGGCGCCTACGAGCAGTACTTC. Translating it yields CASRPTSGGAYEQYF. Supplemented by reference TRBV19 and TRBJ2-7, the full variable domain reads DGGITQSPKYLFRKEGQNVTLSCEQNLNHDAMYWYRQDPGQGLRLIYYSQIVNDFQKGDIAEGYSVSREKKESFPLTVTSAQKNPTAFYLCASRPTSGGAYEQYFGPGTRLTVT.

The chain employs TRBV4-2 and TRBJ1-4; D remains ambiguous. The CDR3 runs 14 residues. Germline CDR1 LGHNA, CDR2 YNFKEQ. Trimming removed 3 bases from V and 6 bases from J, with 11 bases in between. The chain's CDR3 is CASSQAGLYEKLFF. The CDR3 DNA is TGTGCCAGCAGCCAGGCCGGGCTCTATGAAAAACTGTTTTTT.

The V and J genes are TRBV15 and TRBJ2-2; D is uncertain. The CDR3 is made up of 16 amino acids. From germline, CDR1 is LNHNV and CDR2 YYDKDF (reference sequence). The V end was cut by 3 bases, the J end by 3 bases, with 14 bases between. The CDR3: CATSSDRPFYTGELFF. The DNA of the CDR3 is TGTGCCACCAGCAGCGATCGTCCGTTCTACACCGGGGAGCTGTTTTTT.

The CDR3 protein is CASSPLILGLAGATNNEQFF. The DNA of the CDR3 is TGTGCCAGCAGTCCCCTTATACTGGGACTAGCGGGGGCAACCAACAATGAGCAGTTCTTC. This chain joins TRBV28 and TRBJ2-1, with 14 bases that match TRBD2. CDR3 length: 20 residues. After removal of 5 bases from V and 5 bases from J, the junction contained 17 bases not matched to a gene. Germline V gives CDR1 MDHEN, CDR2 SYDVKM.

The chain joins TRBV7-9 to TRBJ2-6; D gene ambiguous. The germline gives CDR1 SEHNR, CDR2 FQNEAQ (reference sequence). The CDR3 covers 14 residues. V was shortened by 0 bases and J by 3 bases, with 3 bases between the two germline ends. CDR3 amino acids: CASSLAGGANVLTF. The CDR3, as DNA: TGTGCCAGCAGCTTAGCCGGTGGGGCCAACGTCCTGACTTTC.

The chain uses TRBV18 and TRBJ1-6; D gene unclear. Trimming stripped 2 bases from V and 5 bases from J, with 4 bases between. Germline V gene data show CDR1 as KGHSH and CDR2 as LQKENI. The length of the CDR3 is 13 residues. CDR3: CASSPGHNSPLHF. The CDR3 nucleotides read TGTGCCAGCTCACCAGGCCATAATTCACCCCTCCACTTT.

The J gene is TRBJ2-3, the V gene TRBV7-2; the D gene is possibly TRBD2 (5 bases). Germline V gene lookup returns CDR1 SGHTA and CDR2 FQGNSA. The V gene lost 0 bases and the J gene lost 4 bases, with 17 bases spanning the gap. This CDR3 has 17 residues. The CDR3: CASSLAFAGSGADTQYF. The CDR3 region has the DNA TGTGCCAGCAGCTTAGCGTTTGCGGGTAGTGGTGCAGATACGCAGTATTTT.

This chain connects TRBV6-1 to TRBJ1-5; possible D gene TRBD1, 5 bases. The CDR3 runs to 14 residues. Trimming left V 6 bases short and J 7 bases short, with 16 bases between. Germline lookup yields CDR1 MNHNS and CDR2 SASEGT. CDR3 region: CASRTGTDVQPQHF. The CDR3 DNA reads TGTGCCAGCAGGACGGGGACTGACGTACAGCCCCAGCATTTT.

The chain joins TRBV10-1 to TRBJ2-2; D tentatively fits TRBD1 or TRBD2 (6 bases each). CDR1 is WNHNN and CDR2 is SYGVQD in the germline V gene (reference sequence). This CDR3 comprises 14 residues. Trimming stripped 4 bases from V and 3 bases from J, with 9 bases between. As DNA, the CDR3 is TGCGCCAGCAGTGCTAGGGGGGACACCGGGGAGCTGTTTTTT. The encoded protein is CASSARGDTGELFF.

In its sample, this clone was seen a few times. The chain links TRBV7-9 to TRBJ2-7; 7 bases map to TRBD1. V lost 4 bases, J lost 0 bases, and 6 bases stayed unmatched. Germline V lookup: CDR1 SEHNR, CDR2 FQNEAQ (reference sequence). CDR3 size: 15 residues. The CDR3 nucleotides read TGTGCCAGCAGCTCTGACAGGGAAAGCTCCTACGAGCAGTACTTC. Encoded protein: CASSSDRESSYEQYF.

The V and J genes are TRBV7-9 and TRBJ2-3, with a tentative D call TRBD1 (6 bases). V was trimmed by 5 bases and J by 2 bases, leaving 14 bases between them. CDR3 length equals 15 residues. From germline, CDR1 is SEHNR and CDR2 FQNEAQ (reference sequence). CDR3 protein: CASSPGALSTDTQYF. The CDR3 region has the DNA TGTGCCAGCAGCCCAGGGGCACTCTCCACAGATACGCAGTATTTT.

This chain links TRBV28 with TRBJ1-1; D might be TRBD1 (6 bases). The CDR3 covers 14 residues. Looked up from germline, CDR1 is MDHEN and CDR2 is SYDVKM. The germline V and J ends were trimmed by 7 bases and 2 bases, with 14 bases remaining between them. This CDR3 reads CASISAQGNTEAFF. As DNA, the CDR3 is TGTGCCAGCATTTCCGCACAGGGAAACACTGAAGCTTTCTTT.

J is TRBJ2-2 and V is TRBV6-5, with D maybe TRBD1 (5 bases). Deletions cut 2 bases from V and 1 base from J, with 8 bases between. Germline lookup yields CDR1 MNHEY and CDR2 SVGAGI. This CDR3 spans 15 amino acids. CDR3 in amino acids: CASSYVTVNTGELFF. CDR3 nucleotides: TGTGCCAGCAGTTACGTGACAGTGAACACCGGGGAGCTGTTTTTT.

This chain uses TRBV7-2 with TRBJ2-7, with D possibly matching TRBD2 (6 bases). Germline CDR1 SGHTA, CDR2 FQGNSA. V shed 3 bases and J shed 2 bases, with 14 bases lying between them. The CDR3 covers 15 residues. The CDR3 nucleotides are TGTGCCAGCAGCTTTAGCGGAGAATCGGCCTACGAGCAGTACTTC. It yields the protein CASSFSGESAYEQYF.

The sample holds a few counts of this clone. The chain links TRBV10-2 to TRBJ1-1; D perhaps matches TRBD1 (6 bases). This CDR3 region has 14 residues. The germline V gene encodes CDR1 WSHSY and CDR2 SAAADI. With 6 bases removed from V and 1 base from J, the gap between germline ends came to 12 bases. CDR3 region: CASRQGLGNTEAFF. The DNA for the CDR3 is TGCGCCAGCAGGCAGGGGCTCGGGAACACTGAAGCTTTCTTT.